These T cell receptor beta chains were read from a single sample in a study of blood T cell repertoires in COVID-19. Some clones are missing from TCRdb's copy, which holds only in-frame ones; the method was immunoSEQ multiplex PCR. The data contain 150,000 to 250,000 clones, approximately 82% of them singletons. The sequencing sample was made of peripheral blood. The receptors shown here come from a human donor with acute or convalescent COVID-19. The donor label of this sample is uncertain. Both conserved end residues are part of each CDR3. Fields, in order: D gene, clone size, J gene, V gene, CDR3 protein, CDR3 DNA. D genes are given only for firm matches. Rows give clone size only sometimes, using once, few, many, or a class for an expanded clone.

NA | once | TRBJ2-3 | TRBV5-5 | CASSLAPGTDTQYF | TGTGCCAGCAGCTTGGCCCCCGGGACAGATACGCAGTATTTT
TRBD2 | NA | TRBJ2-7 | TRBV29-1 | CSVEGLSGYEQYF | TGCAGCGTTGAGGGCCTTAGCGGGTACGAGCAGTACTTC
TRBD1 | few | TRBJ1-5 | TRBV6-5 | CASSYSSTGSLQPQHF | TGTGCCAGCAGTTACTCCTCGACAGGGTCCCTTCAGCCCCAGCATTTT
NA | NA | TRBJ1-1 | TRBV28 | CASNQQGRAEAFF | TGTGCCAGCAACCAACAGGGTCGGGCTGAAGCTTTCTTT
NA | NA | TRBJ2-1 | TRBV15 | CATRGPGNEQFF | TGTGCCACCCGAGGGCCCGGAAATGAGCAGTTCTTC
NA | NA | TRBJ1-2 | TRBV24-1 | CATSDSGQNNGYTF | TGTGCCACCAGTGATTCAGGGCAGAACAATGGCTACACCTTC
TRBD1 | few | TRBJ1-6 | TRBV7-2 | CASSSVRQGVYSPLHF | TGTGCCAGCAGCTCGGTCCGGCAGGGGGTATATTCACCCCTCCACTTT
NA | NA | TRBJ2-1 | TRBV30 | CAWSVSESSYNEQFF | TGTGCCTGGAGTGTGTCGGAGAGCTCCTACAATGAGCAGTTCTTC
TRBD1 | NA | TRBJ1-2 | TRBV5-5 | CASSPGQDFYGYTF | TGTGCCAGCAGCCCGGGACAGGATTTCTATGGCTACACCTTC
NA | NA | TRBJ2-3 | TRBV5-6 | CASSSWGGRDTQYF | TGTGCCAGCAGCTCTTGGGGGGGCAGAGATACGCAGTATTTT
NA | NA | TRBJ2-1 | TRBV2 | CASSIERKQFF | TGTGCCAGCAGTATCGAGAGAAAGCAGTTCTTC
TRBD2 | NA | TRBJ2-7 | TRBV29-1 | CSVGTQRGTSGYEQYF | TGCAGCGTTGGGACCCAGAGAGGGACTAGCGGCTACGAGCAGTACTTC
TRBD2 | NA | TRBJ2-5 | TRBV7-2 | CASSSRGSGSRETQYF | TGTGCCAGCAGCTCCCGGGGTAGCGGGAGTCGGGAGACCCAGTACTTC
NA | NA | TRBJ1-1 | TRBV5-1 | CASSTQGRSGNTEAFF | TGCGCCAGCAGCACTCAGGGTAGGAGTGGGAACACTGAAGCTTTCTTT
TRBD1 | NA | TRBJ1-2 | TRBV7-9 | CASSLAGRGRDYGYTF | TGTGCCAGCAGCCTAGCCGGGAGGGGGCGTGACTATGGCTACACCTTC
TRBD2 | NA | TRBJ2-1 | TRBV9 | CASSPRVATSGRIFRSYNEQFF | TGTGCCAGCAGCCCCCGTGTTGCGACTAGCGGGAGAATTTTCCGCTCCTACAATGAGCAGTTCTTC
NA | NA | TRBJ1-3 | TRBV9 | CASSGGVRPGNTIYF | TGTGCCAGCAGCGGGGGGGTCCGACCTGGAAACACCATATATTTT
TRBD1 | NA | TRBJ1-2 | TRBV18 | CASSPTGQEIYGYTF | TGTGCCAGCTCACCAACGGGACAGGAGATCTATGGCTACACCTTC
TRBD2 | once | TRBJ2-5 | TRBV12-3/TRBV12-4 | CASRPSGQETQYF | TGTGCCAGCAGACCTAGCGGCCAAGAGACCCAGTACTTC
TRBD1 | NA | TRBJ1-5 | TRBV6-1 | CASSALHRGLDQPQHF | TGTGCCAGCAGTGCCCTCCACAGGGGACTAGATCAGCCCCAGCATTTT
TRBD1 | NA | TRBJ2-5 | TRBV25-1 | CAREDRGRVLEETQYF | TGTGCCAGGGAAGACAGGGGCCGAGTTTTGGAAGAGACCCAGTACTTC
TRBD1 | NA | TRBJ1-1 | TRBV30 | CACDRGLGTEAFF | TGTGCCTGTGACAGGGGACTTGGCACTGAAGCTTTCTTT